This paragraph reports one TCR beta chain. This sample stems from a study of cytomegalovirus exposure and HLA in healthy donors. About the study: In terms of ancestry, the Caucasian-associated cluster contained more than 65% of the approximately 400 genotyped donors.

CDR3 length: 14 residues. Per the germline V gene, CDR1 is KGHSH and CDR2 is LQKENI. Trimming left V 1 base short and J 3 bases short, with 9 bases between. Researchers ran the PCR with 60 Vbeta and 13 Jbeta primers. Sequenced by immunoSEQ multiplex PCR; TCRdb stores in-frame clones only, minus some. The data show approximately 200,000 clones, less than 85% seen once. The sequencing input was PBMCs. V gene TRBV18 combines with J gene TRBJ1-2; D is undetermined. The TCR was taken from a man between 25 and 39 years old in good health and CMV-seropositive. The CDR3 sequence is CASSPLESDYGYTF. The CDR3 bases are TGTGCCAGCTCACCACTGGAGTCGGACTATGGCTACACCTTC.